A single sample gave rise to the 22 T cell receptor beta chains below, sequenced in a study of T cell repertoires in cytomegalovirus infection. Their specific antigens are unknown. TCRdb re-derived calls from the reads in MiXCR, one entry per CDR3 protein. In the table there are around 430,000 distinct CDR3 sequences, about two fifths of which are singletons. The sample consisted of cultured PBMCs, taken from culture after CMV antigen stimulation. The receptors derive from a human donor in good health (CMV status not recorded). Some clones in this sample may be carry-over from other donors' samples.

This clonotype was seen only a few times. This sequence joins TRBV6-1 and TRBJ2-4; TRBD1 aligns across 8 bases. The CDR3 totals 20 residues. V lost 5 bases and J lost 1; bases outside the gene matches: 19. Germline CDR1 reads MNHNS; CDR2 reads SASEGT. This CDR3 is CASSRSPGQVGAWAKNIQYF. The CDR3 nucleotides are TGTGCCAGCAGTCGAAGTCCGGGACAGGTCGGGGCATGGGCCAAAAACATTCAGTACTTC.

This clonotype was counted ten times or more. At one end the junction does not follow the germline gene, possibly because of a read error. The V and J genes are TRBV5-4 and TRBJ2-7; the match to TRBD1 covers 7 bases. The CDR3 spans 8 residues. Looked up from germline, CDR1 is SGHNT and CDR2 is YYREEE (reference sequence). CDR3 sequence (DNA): TGTGCCAGCAGGGACAGGTCCTTC. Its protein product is CASRDRSF.

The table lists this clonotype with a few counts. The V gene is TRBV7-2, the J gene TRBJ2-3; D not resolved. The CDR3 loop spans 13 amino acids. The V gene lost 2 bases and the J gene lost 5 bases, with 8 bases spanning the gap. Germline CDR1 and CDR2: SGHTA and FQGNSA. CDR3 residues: CASSLQPGDTQYF. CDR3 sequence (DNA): TGTGCCAGCAGCTTACAGCCTGGAGATACGCAGTATTTT.

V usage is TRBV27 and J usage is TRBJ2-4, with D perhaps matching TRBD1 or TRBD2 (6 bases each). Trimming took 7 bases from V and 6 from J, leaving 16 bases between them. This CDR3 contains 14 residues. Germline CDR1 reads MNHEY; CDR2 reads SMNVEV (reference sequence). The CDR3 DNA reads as TGTGCCAGCACTTCCATAGGGGGGAGAAACATTCAGTACTTC. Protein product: CASTSIGGRNIQYF.

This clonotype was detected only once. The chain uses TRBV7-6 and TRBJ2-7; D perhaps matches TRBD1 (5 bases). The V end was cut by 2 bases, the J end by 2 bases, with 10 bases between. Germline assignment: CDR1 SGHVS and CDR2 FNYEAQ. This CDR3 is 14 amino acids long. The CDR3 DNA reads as TGTGCCAGCAGCTTATCCAGGGCACCCTACGAGCAGTACTTC. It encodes CASSLSRAPYEQYF.

The CDR3 reads CASRFTSTDEQYF. In DNA form, the CDR3 reads TGTGCCAGCAGGTTTACTAGCACGGACGAGCAGTACTTC. The gene calls are TRBV7-9 and TRBJ2-7, with a possible D match to TRBD2 (6 bases). Looked up from germline, CDR1 is SEHNR and CDR2 is FQNEAQ (reference sequence). The CDR3 consists of 13 residues. V dropped 6 bases and J dropped 5 bases, with 14 bases sitting between them.

The CDR3, as DNA: TGTGCCAGCAGTTATTCGGGTGGGGGGGAAGCTTTCTTT. This gives the protein CASSYSGGGEAFF. The chain has TRBV6-6 and TRBJ1-1, with D possibly TRBD1 on 5 matching bases. Germline lookup yields CDR1 MNHNY and CDR2 SVGAGI (reference sequence). The CDR3 totals 13 residues. Between the trimmed V and J ends, which lost 3 bases and 8 bases, there was a span of 13 bases.

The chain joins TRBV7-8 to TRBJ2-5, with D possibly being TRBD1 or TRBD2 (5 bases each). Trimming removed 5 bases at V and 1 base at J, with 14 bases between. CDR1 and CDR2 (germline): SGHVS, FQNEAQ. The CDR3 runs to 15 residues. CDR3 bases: TGTGCCAGCAGCATCTTAAGGGGACCCCAAGAGACCCAGTACTTC. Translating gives CASSILRGPQETQYF.

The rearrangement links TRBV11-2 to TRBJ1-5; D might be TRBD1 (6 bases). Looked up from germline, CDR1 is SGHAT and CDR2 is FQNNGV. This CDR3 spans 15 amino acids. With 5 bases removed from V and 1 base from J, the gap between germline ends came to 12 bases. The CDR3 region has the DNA TGTGCCAGCAGCGCCATCCAGGGGAGCAATCAGCCCCAGCATTTT. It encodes CASSAIQGSNQPQHF.

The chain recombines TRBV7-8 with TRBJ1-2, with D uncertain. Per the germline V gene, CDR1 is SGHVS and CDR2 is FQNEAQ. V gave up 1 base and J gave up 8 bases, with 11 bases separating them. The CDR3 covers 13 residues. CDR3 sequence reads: CASSLGREEGYTF. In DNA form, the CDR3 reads TGTGCCAGCAGCTTAGGCAGAGAAGAGGGCTACACCTTC.

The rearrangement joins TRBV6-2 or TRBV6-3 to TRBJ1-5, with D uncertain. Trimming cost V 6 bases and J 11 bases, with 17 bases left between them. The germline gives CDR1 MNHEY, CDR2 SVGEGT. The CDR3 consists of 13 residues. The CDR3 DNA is TGTGCCAGCAGCGTCTTCTCCCCGGGTACCCAGCATTTT. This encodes CASSVFSPGTQHF.

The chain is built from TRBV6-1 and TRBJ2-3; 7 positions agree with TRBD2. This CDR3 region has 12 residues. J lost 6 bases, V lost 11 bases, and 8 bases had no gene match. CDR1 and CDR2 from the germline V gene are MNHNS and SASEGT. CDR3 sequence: CALARGSDTQYF. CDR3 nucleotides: TGTGCCCTTGCGCGGGGGTCGGATACGCAGTATTTT.

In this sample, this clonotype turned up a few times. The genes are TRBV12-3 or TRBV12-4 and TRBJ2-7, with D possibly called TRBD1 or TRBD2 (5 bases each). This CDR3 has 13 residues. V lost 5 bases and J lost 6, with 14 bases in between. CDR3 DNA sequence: TGTGCCAGCAGTCCGGGGCGGCGAGGCGAGCAGTACTTC. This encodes CASSPGRRGEQYF.

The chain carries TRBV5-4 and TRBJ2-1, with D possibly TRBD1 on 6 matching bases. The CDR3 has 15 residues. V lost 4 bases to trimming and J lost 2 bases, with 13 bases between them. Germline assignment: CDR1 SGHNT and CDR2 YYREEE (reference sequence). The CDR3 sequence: CASSTSPGAYNEQFF. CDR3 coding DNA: TGTGCCAGCAGCACGAGCCCAGGGGCCTACAATGAGCAGTTCTTC. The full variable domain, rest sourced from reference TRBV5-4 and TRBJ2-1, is ETGVTQSPTHLIKTRGQQVTLRCSSQSGHNTVSWYQQALGQGPQFIFQYYREEENGRGNFPPRFSGLQFPNYSSELNVNALELDDSALYLCASSTSPGAYNEQFFGPGTRLTVL.

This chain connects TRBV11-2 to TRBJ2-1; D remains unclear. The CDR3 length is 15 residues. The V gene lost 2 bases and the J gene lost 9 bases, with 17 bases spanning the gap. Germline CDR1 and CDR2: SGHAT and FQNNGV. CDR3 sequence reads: CASSLRGYAKGEQFF. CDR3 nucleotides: TGTGCCAGCAGCTTACGAGGTTACGCCAAAGGTGAGCAGTTCTTC.

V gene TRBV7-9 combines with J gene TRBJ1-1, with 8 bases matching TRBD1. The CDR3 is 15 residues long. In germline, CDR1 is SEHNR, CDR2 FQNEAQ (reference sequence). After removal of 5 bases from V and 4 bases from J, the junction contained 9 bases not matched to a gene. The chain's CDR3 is CASSRGQAEGTEAFF. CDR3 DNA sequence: TGTGCCAGCAGCCGGGGACAGGCTGAGGGCACTGAAGCTTTCTTT. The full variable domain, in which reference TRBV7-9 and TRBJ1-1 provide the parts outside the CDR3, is DTGVSQNPRHKITKRGQNVTFRCDPISEHNRLYWYRQTLGQGPEFLTYFQNEAQLEKSRLLSDRFSAERPKGSFSTLEIQRTEQGDSAMYLCASSRGQAEGTEAFFGQGTRLTVV.

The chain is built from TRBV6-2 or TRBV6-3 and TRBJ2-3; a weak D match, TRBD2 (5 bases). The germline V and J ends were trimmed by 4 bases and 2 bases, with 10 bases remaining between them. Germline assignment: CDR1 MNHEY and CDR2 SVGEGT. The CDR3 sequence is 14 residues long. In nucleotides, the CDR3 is TGTGCCAGCAGTTTGCGGGCCTACACAGATACGCAGTATTTT. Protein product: CASSLRAYTDTQYF.

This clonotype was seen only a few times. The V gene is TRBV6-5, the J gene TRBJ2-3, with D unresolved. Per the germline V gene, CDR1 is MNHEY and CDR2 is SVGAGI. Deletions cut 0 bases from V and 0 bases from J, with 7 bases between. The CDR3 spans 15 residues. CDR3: CASSYSGQSTDTQYF. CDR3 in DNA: TGTGCCAGCAGTTACTCGGGCCAGAGCACAGATACGCAGTATTTT.

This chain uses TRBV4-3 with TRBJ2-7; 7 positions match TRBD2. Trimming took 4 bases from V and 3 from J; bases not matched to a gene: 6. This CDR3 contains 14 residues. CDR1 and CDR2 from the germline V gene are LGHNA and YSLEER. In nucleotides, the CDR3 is TGCGCCAGCAGCCCCGCCCCTAGCGGCTACGAGCAGTACTTC. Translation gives CASSPAPSGYEQYF.

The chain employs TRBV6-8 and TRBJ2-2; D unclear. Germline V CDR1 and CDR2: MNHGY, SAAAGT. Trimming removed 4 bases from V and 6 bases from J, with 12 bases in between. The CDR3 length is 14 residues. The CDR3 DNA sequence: TGTGCCAGCAGTTCCGACCCGGTGGCCGGGGAGCTGTTTTTT. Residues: CASSSDPVAGELFF.

Written as DNA, the CDR3 is TGTGCCAGCAGCCCGGCGGGGGCAGGCTACGAGCAGTACTTC. Residues: CASSPAGAGYEQYF. The J gene is TRBJ2-7, the V gene TRBV5-6; maybe TRBD2 (7 bases). The CDR3 consists of 14 residues. Germline CDR1 SGHDT, CDR2 YYEEEE. V was shortened by 4 bases and J by 3 bases, with 14 bases between the two germline ends. Full variable domain (rest looked up from reference TRBV5-6 and TRBJ2-7): DAGVTQSPTHLIKTRGQQVTLRCSPKSGHDTVSWYQQALGQGPQFIFQYYEEEERQRGNFPDRFSGHQFPNYSSELNVNALLLGDSALYLCASSPAGAGYEQYFGPGTRLTVT.

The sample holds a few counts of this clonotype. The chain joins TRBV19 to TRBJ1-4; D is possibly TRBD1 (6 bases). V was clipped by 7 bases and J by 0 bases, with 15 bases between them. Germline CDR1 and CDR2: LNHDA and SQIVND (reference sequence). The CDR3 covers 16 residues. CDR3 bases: TGTGCCAGTAAAGACAGGAGGCATGCAACTAATGAAAAACTGTTTTTT. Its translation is CASKDRRHATNEKLFF. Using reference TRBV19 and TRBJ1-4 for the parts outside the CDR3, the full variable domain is DGGITQSPKYLFRKEGQNVTLSCEQNLNHDAMYWYRQDPGQGLRLIYYSQIVNDFQKGDIAEGYSVSREKKESFPLTVTSAQKNPTAFYLCASKDRRHATNEKLFFGSGTQLSVL.